The 7 T cell receptor beta chains presented below share a single source sample, sequenced in a study of blood T cell repertoires in COVID-19. Assay: immunoSEQ multiplex PCR; the TCRdb copy retains only in-frame clones and omits some. The data show 200,000 to 250,000 clones, approximately 84% seen once. Sequencing input: peripheral blood. These TCRs come from a man in his forties with active or convalescent COVID-19.

The chain is built from TRBV19 and TRBJ2-3, with D hard to call. The germline CDR1 and CDR2 sequences are LNHDA and SQIVND (reference sequence). CDR3 length equals 13 residues. Trimming left V 5 bases short and J 1 base short, with 7 bases between. CDR3 nucleotide sequence: TGTGCCAGTAGTCCCCGTCGCACAGATACGCAGTATTTT. Protein sequence: CASSPRRTDTQYF.

This rearrangement joins TRBV9 to TRBJ1-2, with 8 bases identical to TRBD1. The junction had 8 bases not matched to a gene; V was cut back by 4 bases and J by 6 bases. CDR1 SGDLS and CDR2 YYNGEE come from the germline V gene. CDR3 length: 14 amino acids. The CDR3 sequence: CASSPGQGSHGYTF. In DNA form, the CDR3 reads TGTGCCAGCAGCCCCGGACAGGGATCCCATGGCTACACCTTC.

The chain couples TRBV5-1 to TRBJ2-6; possible D gene TRBD2, 5 bases. Germline CDR1 and CDR2: SGHRS and YFSETQ. Trimming took off 0 bases at V and 1 base at J, with 5 bases between the two ends. The CDR3 loop spans 15 amino acids. The CDR3 region has the DNA TGCGCCAGCAGCTTGGGGGAGTCTGGGGCCAACGTCCTGACTTTC. Translation gives CASSLGESGANVLTF.

The rearrangement links TRBV27 to TRBJ2-3, with 11 bases that match TRBD1. There are 16 residues in the CDR3. The junction had 14 bases not matched to a gene; V was cut back by 4 bases and J by 11 bases. Germline-derived CDR1 and CDR2 are MNHEY and SMNVEV (reference sequence). The CDR3 DNA is TGTGCCAGCAGTTCCCTCGGGACAGGGGGACTAGTGAAGCAGTATTTT. Residues: CASSSLGTGGLVKQYF.

Only one count was recorded for this clone. This chain uses TRBV11-2 with TRBJ2-1; 13 bases are shared with TRBD2. Germline V gene sequence: CDR1 SGHAT, CDR2 FQNNGV. The J segment lost 7 bases and the V segment lost 5 bases, leaving 11 bases of the junction unmatched. This CDR3 has 17 residues. CDR3 sequence: CASSLTSGRAGRNEQFF. The CDR3 coding sequence is TGTGCCAGCAGCCTAACTAGCGGGAGGGCCGGTCGGAATGAGCAGTTCTTC.

This rearrangement joins TRBV5-1 to TRBJ2-3; D unclear. The V end was cut by 1 base, the J end by 0 bases, with 9 bases between. Germline V gene data show CDR1 as SGHRS and CDR2 as YFSETQ. CDR3 size: 15 residues. CDR3 sequence: CASSLQLASTDTQYF. The CDR3 DNA reads as TGCGCCAGCAGCTTGCAACTCGCTAGCACAGATACGCAGTATTTT.

The chain employs TRBV5-5 and TRBJ2-2; 12 positions agree with TRBD2. The V segment lost 4 bases and the J segment 3 bases; nucleotides outside the gene matches: 4. Germline CDR1 is SGHKS and CDR2 is YYEKEE (reference sequence). The CDR3 consists of 16 residues. In nucleotides, the CDR3 is TGTGCCAGCAGCCGTTGGACTAGCGGGGACACCGGGGAGCTGTTTTTT. Protein product: CASSRWTSGDTGELFF. Combining the CDR3 with reference TRBV5-5 and TRBJ2-2 gives the whole variable domain DAGVTQSPTHLIKTRGQQVTLRCSPISGHKSVSWYQQVLGQGPQFIFQYYEKEERGRGNFPDRFSARQFPNYSSELNVNALLLGDSALYLCASSRWTSGDTGELFFGEGSRLTVL.